The 23 T cell receptor beta chains reported below all come from one sample, sequenced in a study of cytomegalovirus exposure and HLA in healthy donors. The PCR had 60 Vbeta and 13 Jbeta primers. TCRdb's copy holds only in-frame clones and misses some; the assay was immunoSEQ multiplex PCR. The sample shows roughly 69,000 clones, roughly two thirds of them seen only once. The sample consisted of PBMCs. These receptors all stem from a male donor in good health and CMV-seropositive.

This clone occurred a few times. J is TRBJ2-1 and V is TRBV11-2; D is undetermined. There are 13 residues in the CDR3. Trimming pared 1 base from V and 4 bases from J, leaving 5 bases between. Germline CDR1 and CDR2: SGHAT and FQNNGV. CDR3 sequence (DNA): TGTGCCAGCAGCTTAGCTCTATACAATGAGCAGTTCTTC. Translating gives CASSLALYNEQFF.

The chain has TRBV7-9 and TRBJ1-1; a weak D match, TRBD1 (6 bases). This CDR3 region has 16 residues. Germline assignment: CDR1 SEHNR and CDR2 FQNEAQ (reference sequence). Trimming removed 3 bases from V and 0 bases from J, with 14 bases in between. CDR3 loop: CASSFPTGTMNTEAFF. CDR3 DNA: TGTGCCAGCAGCTTTCCGACAGGAACCATGAACACTGAAGCTTTCTTT. Full variable domain (missing parts from reference TRBV7-9 and TRBJ1-1): DTGVSQNPRHKITKRGQNVTFRCDPISEHNRLYWYRQTLGQGPEFLTYFQNEAQLEKSRLLSDRFSAERPKGSFSTLEIQRTEQGDSAMYLCASSFPTGTMNTEAFFGQGTRLTVV.

V is TRBV5-6 and J is TRBJ2-7, with D perhaps matching TRBD1 (6 bases). The CDR3 extends over 15 amino acids. Between the trimmed V and J ends, which lost 1 base and 0 bases, there was a span of 11 bases. Germline V gene lookup returns CDR1 SGHDT and CDR2 YYEEEE. The CDR3 sequence is CASSLPQGSSYEQYF. The CDR3 DNA reads TGTGCCAGCAGCTTGCCCCAGGGGAGCTCCTACGAGCAGTACTTC.

This chain links TRBV5-1 with TRBJ2-1; D is perhaps TRBD2 (6 bases). With 0 bases removed from V and 7 bases from J, the gap between germline ends came to 20 bases. From germline, CDR1 is SGHRS and CDR2 YFSETQ. This CDR3 contains 17 residues. CDR3 in DNA: TGCGCCAGCAGCTTGGGGAGGGACTTCTCCCTAGGGAATGAGCAGTTCTTC. Translating it yields CASSLGRDFSLGNEQFF. Based on the CDR3 plus reference TRBV5-1 and TRBJ2-1, the full variable domain is KAGVTQTPRYLIKTRGQQVTLSCSPISGHRSVSWYQQTPGQGLQFLFEYFSETQRNKGNFPGRFSGRQFSNSRSEMNVSTLELGDSALYLCASSLGRDFSLGNEQFFGPGTRLTVL.

This chain connects TRBV30 to TRBJ2-1, with D possibly being TRBD2 (5 bases). The V gene lost 3 bases and the J gene lost 0 bases, with 9 bases spanning the gap. From germline, CDR1 is GTSNPN and CDR2 SVGIG (reference sequence). CDR3 length: 14 amino acids. The CDR3 sequence is CAWRASGSYNEQFF. The CDR3 bases are TGTGCCTGGAGAGCCAGCGGCTCCTACAATGAGCAGTTCTTC. Full variable domain (rest looked up from reference TRBV30 and TRBJ2-1): SQTIHQWPATLVQPVGSPLSLECTVEGTSNPNLYWYRQAAGRGLQLLFYSVGIGQISSEVPQNLSASRPQDRQFILSSKKLLLSDSGFYLCAWRASGSYNEQFFGPGTRLTVL.

The CDR3 nucleotides are TGTGCCAGCTCACCACGAGATAATGAGCAGTTCTTC. Protein product: CASSPRDNEQFF. The chain couples TRBV18 to TRBJ2-1; D is unresolved. Germline loops: CDR1 KGHSH, CDR2 LQKENI. This CDR3 region has 12 residues. V was pared by 1 base and J by 7 bases, with 5 bases between.

The chain is built from TRBV27 and TRBJ1-2; TRBD1 matches at 7 bases. V lost 6 bases and J lost 4; bases outside the gene matches: 5. In germline, CDR1 is MNHEY, CDR2 SMNVEV (reference sequence). The CDR3 spans 13 residues. The CDR3: CASSPGQRYGYTF. As DNA, the CDR3 is TGTGCCAGCAGCCCGGGACAGCGCTATGGCTACACCTTC.

J is TRBJ2-2 and V is TRBV7-3; D might be TRBD2 (6 bases). V shed 4 bases and J shed 0 bases, with 15 bases lying between them. CDR1 is SGHTA, CDR2 FQGTGA, per germline. The CDR3 length is 17 residues. The CDR3 bases are TGTGCCAGCAGCTCCCCGGAGGGAGCGGCGAACACCGGGGAGCTGTTTTTT. It specifies CASSSPEGAANTGELFF.

The chain is built from TRBV5-8 and TRBJ2-7; D not resolved. The germline V and J ends were trimmed by 0 bases and 2 bases, with 9 bases remaining between them. The CDR3 length is 14 residues. Germline CDR1 is SGHTS and CDR2 is YDEGEE. Here the CDR3 DNA reads TGTGCCAGCAGCTTGGCCGCCAGAACCTACGAGCAGTACTTC. Protein: CASSLAARTYEQYF. Using reference TRBV5-8 and TRBJ2-7 for the parts outside the CDR3, the full variable domain is EAGVTQSPTHLIKTRGQQATLRCSPISGHTSVYWYQQALGLGLQFLLWYDEGEERNRGNFPPRFSGRQFPNYSSELNVNALELEDSALYLCASSLAARTYEQYFGPGTRLTVT.

The rearrangement joins TRBV9 to TRBJ2-5; 12 nucleotides match TRBD2. V lost 0 bases to trimming and J lost 4 bases; unmatched junction nucleotides: 7. The CDR3 is 17 residues long. Per germline, CDR1 SGDLS and CDR2 YYNGEE. The CDR3 sequence: CASSVGASGGAGETQYF. The CDR3 nucleotides read TGTGCCAGCAGCGTAGGGGCTAGCGGGGGGGCGGGAGAGACCCAGTACTTC.

Here the CDR3 reads CASSDSSLEGGYTF. CDR3 sequence (DNA): TGTGCCAGCAGTGACTCCTCCCTTGAGGGTGGCTACACCTTC. The rearrangement links TRBV6-4 to TRBJ1-2, with D unresolved. V was shortened by 0 bases and J by 7 bases, with 12 bases between the two germline ends. CDR1 is MRHNA, CDR2 SNTAGT, per germline. The CDR3 is 14 amino acids.

The chain links TRBV5-4 to TRBJ1-4, with 8 bases matching TRBD1. This CDR3 comprises 15 residues. CDR1 is SGHNT, CDR2 YYREEE, per germline (reference sequence). The V gene end was trimmed by 2 bases and the J gene end by 8 bases; junction bases not matched to a gene: 8. The CDR3 loop is CASSFSQGAFEKLFF. The CDR3 region has the DNA TGTGCCAGCAGCTTCTCCCAGGGGGCCTTCGAAAAACTGTTTTTT.

This sequence joins TRBV9 and TRBJ2-1; TRBD2 is a possible D gene (7 bases). This CDR3 contains 15 residues. In germline, CDR1 is SGDLS, CDR2 YYNGEE. Trimming took 3 bases from V and 9 from J, leaving 19 bases between them. The CDR3, as DNA: TGTGCCAGCAGCGCCCAACTAGCGCCCAGGGGTGAGCAGTTCTTC. Protein sequence: CASSAQLAPRGEQFF.

The chain employs TRBV6-1 and TRBJ2-2, with D tentatively TRBD1 (5 bases). Looked up from germline, CDR1 is MNHNS and CDR2 is SASEGT. The CDR3 contains 15 residues. V was pared by 2 bases and J by 6 bases, with 13 bases between. The chain's CDR3 is CASSELAGLAGELFF. CDR3 DNA sequence: TGTGCCAGCAGTGAATTGGCAGGGTTGGCCGGGGAGCTGTTTTTT.

The chain carries TRBV4-2 and TRBJ2-5; D remains ambiguous. Judging by the DNA end, TRBJ2-7 fits better; the J call may be wrong. The CDR3 totals 13 residues. Looked up from germline, CDR1 is LGHNA and CDR2 is YNFKEQ. CDR3 nucleotides: TGTGCCAGCAGCCAAGGTCATACTTACGAGCAGTACTTC. Its translation is CASSQGHTYEQYF.

CDR3 sequence: CAWSMGSSDTGELFF. CDR3 bases: TGTGCCTGGAGTATGGGATCTAGCGACACCGGGGAGCTGTTTTTT. The chain joins TRBV30 to TRBJ2-2; the D gene is possibly TRBD2 (6 bases). CDR1 and CDR2 (germline): GTSNPN, SVGIG (reference sequence). CDR3 length equals 15 residues. V was shortened by 2 bases and J by 3 bases, with 13 bases between the two germline ends.

A few counts support this clone. The chain couples TRBV4-3 to TRBJ1-5; D might be TRBD1 (6 bases). CDR3 length equals 13 residues. Germline V gene lookup returns CDR1 LGHNA and CDR2 YSLEER. The ends were cut back, 4 bases at V and 6 bases at J, with 10 bases in the middle. For the CDR3, the DNA is TGCGCCAGCAGCCGGCAGGGGTTTCAGCCCCAGCATTTT. Protein: CASSRQGFQPQHF.

The count of this clone is one. The chain is built from TRBV11-2 and TRBJ2-3, with D maybe TRBD2 (6 bases). The germline V and J ends were trimmed by 3 bases and 1 base, with 11 bases remaining between them. CDR1 and CDR2 (germline): SGHAT, FQNNGV. This CDR3 is built from 15 residues. CDR3 bases: TGTGCCAGCAGCTTTCGGGCTAGCGGCACAGATACGCAGTATTTT. Residues: CASSFRASGTDTQYF. Drawing the rest from reference TRBV11-2 and TRBJ2-3, the complete variable domain is EAGVAQSPRYKIIEKRQSVAFWCNPISGHATLYWYQQILGQGPKLLIQFQNNGVVDDSQLPKDRFSAERLKGVDSTLKIQPAKLEDSAVYLCASSFRASGTDTQYFGPGTRLTVL.

The chain links TRBV5-1 to TRBJ2-7; possibly TRBD1 for D (5 bases). The length of the CDR3 is 15 residues. The V end lost 0 bases, the J end lost 4 bases, and 14 bases lay between the germline ends. The germline V gene encodes CDR1 SGHRS and CDR2 YFSETQ. The DNA of the CDR3 is TGCGCCAGCAGCTTGGACAGGACGAATTCATACGAGCAGTACTTC. Amino acids: CASSLDRTNSYEQYF.

The V gene is TRBV6-5, the J gene TRBJ1-2; D is possibly TRBD1 (5 bases). Trimming stripped 0 bases from V and 4 bases from J, with 15 bases between. Looked up from germline, CDR1 is MNHEY and CDR2 is SVGAGI. The CDR3 runs 16 residues. The CDR3: CASSYSATGPGYGYTF. The CDR3 nucleotides are TGTGCCAGCAGTTACTCGGCTACAGGCCCTGGCTATGGCTACACCTTC.

A single count supports this clone. The chain has TRBV18 and TRBJ2-7; TRBD1 aligns across 10 bases. J lost 5 bases, V lost 3 bases, and 4 bases had no gene match. Per the germline V gene, CDR1 is KGHSH and CDR2 is LQKENI. The CDR3 consists of 14 residues. CDR3 sequence: CASSPGTGVHEQYF. Here the CDR3 DNA reads TGTGCCAGCTCACCCGGGACAGGGGTACACGAGCAGTACTTC.

This CDR3 reads CASSRGADNSPLHF. In DNA, the CDR3 is TGTGCCAGCAGTCGAGGAGCGGATAATTCACCCCTCCACTTT. The chain employs TRBV7-2 and TRBJ1-6; the D is unclear. There are 14 residues in the CDR3. V lost 6 bases and J 5 bases, leaving 11 bases between the germline ends. Looked up from germline, CDR1 is SGHTA and CDR2 is FQGNSA.

The chain uses TRBV11-2 and TRBJ2-5; D not resolved. V dropped 1 base and J dropped 5 bases, with 8 bases sitting between them. CDR1 SGHAT and CDR2 FQNNGV come from the germline V gene. The CDR3 extends over 13 amino acids. The DNA for the CDR3 is TGTGCCAGCAGCTTAGGGTTGAGCGAGACCCAGTACTTC. Protein product: CASSLGLSETQYF.